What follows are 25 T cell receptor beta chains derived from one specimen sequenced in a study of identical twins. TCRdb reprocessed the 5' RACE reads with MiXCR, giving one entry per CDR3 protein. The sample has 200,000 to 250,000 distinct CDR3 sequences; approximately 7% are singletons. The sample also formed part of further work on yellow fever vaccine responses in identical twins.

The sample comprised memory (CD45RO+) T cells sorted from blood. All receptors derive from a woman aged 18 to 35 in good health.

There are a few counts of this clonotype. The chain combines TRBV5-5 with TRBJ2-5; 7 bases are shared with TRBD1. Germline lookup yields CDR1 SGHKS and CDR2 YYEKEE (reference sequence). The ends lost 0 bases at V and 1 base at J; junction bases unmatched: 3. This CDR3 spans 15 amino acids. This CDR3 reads CASSLVQGRQETQYF. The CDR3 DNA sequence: TGTGCCAGCAGCTTGGTACAGGGGCGCCAAGAGACCCAGTACTTC.

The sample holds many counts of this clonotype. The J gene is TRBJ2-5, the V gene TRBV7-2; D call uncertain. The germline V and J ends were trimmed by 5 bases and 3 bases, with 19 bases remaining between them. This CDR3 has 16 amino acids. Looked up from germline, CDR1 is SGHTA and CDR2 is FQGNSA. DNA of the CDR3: TGTGCCAGCAGCCTAATTTCCTTGACGTCCAAAGAGACCCAGTACTTC. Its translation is CASSLISLTSKETQYF.

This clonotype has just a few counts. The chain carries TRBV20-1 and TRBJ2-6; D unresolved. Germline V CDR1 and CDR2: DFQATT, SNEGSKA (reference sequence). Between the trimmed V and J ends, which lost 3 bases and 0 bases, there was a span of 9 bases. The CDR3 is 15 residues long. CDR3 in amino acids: CSASRHYSGANVLTF. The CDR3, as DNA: TGCAGTGCTAGCCGTCACTACTCTGGGGCCAACGTCCTGACTTTC.

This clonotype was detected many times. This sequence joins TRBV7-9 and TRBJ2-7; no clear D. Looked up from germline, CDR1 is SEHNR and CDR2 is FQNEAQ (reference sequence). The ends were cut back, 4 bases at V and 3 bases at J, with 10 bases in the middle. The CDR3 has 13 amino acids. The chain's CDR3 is CASSSSYNYEQYV. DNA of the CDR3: TGTGCCAGCAGCTCCTCCTACAACTACGAGCAGTACGTC.

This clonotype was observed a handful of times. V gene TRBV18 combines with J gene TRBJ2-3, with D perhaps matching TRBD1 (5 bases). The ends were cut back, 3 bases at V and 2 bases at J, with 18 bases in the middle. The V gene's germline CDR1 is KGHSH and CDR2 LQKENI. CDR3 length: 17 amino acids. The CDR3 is CASSPVQGRSSTDTQYF. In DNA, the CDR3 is TGTGCCAGCTCACCCGTTCAGGGCCGTTCCTCCACAGATACGCAGTATTTT.

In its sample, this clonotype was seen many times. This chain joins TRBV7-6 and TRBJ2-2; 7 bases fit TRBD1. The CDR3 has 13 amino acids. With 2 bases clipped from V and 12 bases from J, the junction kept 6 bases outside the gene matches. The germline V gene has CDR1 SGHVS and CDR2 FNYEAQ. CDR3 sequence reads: CASSLREGGKLFF. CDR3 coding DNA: TGTGCCAGCAGCTTAAGAGAAGGGGGCAAGCTGTTTTTT. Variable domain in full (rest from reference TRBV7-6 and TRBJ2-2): GAGVSQSPRYKVTKRGQDVALRCDPISGHVSLYWYRQALGQGPEFLTYFNYEAQQDKSGLPNDRFSAERPEGSISTLTIQRTEQRDSAMYRCASSLREGGKLFFGEGSRLTVL.

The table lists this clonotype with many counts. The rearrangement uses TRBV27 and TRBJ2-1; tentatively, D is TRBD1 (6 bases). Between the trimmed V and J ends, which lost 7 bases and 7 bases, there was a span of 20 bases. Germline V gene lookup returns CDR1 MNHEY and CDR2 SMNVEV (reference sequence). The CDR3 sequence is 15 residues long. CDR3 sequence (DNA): TGTGCCAGCACCAAAGGAGACAGGCCTCGGAATGAGCAGTTCTTC. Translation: CASTKGDRPRNEQFF.

The CDR3 spells CSVEEGLGYTF. Here the CDR3 DNA reads TGCAGCGTTGAAGAAGGGTTAGGCTACACCTTC. This rearrangement joins TRBV29-1 to TRBJ1-2; D gene uncertain. CDR1 is SQVTM, CDR2 ANQGSEA, per germline. This CDR3 has 11 residues. Deletions cut 0 bases from V and 8 bases from J, with 7 bases between.

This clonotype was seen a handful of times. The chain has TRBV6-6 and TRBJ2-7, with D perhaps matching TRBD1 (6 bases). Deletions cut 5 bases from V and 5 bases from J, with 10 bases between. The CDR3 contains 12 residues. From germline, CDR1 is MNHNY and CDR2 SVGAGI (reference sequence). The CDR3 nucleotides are TGTGCCAGCAGTCCCAGGGGCCACGAGCAGTACTTC. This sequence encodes CASSPRGHEQYF.

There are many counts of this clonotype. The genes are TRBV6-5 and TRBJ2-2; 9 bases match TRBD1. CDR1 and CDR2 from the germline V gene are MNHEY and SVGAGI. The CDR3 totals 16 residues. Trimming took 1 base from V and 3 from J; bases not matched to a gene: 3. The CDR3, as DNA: TGTGCCAGCAGTTACTTGGGACAGGGATACACCGGGGAGCTGTTTTTT. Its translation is CASSYLGQGYTGELFF.

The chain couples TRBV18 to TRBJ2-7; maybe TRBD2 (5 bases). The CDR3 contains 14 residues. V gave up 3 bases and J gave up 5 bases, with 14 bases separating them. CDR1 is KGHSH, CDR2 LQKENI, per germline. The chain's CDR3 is CASSPGAGFDEQYF. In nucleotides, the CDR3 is TGTGCCAGCTCACCGGGCGCGGGTTTCGACGAGCAGTACTTC. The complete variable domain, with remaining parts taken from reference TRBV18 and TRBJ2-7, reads NAGVMQNPRHLVRRRGQEARLRCSPMKGHSHVYWYRQLPEEGLKFMVYLQKENIIDESGMPKERFSAEFPKEGPSILRIQQVVRGDSAAYFCASSPGAGFDEQYFGPGTRLTVT.

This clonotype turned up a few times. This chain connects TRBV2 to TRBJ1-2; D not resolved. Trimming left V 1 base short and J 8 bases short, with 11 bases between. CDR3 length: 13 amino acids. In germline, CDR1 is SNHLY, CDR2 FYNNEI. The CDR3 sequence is CASSEVLDRGYTF. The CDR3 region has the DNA TGTGCCAGCAGTGAAGTCCTCGACCGAGGCTACACCTTC.

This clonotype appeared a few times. In nucleotides, the CDR3 is TGCAGTGCTCCTACCAGGGTGGGAGATACGCAGTATTTT. The encoded protein is CSAPTRVGDTQYF. J is TRBJ2-3 and V is TRBV20-1; a possible D gene is TRBD1 (5 bases). V lost 5 bases, J lost 5 bases, and 14 bases lay in between. Germline V gene lookup returns CDR1 DFQATT and CDR2 SNEGSKA (reference sequence). The CDR3 loop spans 13 amino acids.

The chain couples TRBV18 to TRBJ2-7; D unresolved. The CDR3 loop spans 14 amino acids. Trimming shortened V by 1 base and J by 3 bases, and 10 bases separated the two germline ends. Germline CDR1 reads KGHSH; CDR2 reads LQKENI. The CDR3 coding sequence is TGTGCCAGCTCACCACGGACGAGGATCTACGAGCAGTACTTC. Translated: CASSPRTRIYEQYF.

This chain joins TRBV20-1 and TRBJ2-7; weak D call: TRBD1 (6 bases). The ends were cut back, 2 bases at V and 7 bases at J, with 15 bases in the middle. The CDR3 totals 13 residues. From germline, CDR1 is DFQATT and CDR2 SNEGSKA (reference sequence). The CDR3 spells CSARPQGSLEQYF. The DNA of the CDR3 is TGCAGTGCTAGACCACAGGGCTCCCTGGAGCAGTACTTC.

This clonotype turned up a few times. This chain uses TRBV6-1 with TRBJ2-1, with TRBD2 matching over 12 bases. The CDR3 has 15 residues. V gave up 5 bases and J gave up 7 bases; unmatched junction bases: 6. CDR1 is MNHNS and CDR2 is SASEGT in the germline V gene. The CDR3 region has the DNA TGTGCCAGCAGTCCGACTAGCGGGAGAGGTAATGAGCAGTTCTTC. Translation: CASSPTSGRGNEQFF.

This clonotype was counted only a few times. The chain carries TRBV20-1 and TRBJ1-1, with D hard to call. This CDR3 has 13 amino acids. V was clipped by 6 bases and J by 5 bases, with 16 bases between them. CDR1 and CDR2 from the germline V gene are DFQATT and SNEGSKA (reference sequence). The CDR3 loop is CSAGEGLSTEAFF. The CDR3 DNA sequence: TGCAGTGCCGGCGAGGGTCTCAGTACTGAAGCTTTCTTT.

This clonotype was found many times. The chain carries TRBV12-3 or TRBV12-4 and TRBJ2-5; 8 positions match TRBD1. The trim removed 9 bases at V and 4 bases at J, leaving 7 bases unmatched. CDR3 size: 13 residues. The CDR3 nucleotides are TGTGCCAGTCAAACAGGGGGAAGAGAGACCCAGTACTTC. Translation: CASQTGGRETQYF.

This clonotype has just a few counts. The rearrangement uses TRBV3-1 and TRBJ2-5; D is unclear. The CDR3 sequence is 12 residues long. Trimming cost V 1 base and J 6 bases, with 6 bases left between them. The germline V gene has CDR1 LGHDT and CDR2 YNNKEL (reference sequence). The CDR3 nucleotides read TGTGCCAGCAGCCAAGCTTCGAAGACCCAGTACTTC. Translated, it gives CASSQASKTQYF.

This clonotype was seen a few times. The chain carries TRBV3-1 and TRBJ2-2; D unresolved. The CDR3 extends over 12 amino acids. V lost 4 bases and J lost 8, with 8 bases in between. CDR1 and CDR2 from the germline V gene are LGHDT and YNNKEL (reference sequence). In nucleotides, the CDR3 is TGTGCCAGCAGCCTCCCTTTAGGGGAGCTGTTTTTT. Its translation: CASSLPLGELFF.

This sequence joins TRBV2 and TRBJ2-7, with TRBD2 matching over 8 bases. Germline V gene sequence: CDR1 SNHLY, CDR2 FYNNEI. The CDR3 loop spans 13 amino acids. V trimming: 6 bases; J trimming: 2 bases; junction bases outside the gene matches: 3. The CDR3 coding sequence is TGTGCCAGCAGGCGGCGGGAGGCCTACGAGCAGTACTTC. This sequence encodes CASRRREAYEQYF.

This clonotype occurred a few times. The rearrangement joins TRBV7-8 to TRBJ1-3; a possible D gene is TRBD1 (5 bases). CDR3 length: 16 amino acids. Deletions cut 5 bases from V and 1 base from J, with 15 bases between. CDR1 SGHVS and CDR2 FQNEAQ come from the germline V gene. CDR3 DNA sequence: TGTGCCAGCAGCCCAGACCCCCAGGGTTCTGGAAACACCATATATTTT. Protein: CASSPDPQGSGNTIYF.

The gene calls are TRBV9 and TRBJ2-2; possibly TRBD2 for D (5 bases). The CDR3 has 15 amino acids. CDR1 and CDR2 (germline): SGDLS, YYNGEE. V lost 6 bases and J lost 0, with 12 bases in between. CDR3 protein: CASTRNSANTGELFF. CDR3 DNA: TGTGCCAGCACTAGGAATAGCGCGAACACCGGGGAGCTGTTTTTT.

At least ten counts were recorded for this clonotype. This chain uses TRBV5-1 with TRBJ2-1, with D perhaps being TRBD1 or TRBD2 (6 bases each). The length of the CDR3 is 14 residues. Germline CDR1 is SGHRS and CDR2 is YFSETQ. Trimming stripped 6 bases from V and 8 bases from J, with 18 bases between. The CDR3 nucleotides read TGCGCCAGCATGATCGGGGGCGCTCAGGATGAGCAGTTCTTC. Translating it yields CASMIGGAQDEQFF.

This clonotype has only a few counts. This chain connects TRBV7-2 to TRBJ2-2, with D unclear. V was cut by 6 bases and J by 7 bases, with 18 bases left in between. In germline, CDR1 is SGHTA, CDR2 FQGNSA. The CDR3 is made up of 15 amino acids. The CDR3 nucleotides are TGTGCCAGCAGTCTCAGCCAGGTGATCGGCGGGGAGCTGTTTTTT. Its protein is CASSLSQVIGGELFF.